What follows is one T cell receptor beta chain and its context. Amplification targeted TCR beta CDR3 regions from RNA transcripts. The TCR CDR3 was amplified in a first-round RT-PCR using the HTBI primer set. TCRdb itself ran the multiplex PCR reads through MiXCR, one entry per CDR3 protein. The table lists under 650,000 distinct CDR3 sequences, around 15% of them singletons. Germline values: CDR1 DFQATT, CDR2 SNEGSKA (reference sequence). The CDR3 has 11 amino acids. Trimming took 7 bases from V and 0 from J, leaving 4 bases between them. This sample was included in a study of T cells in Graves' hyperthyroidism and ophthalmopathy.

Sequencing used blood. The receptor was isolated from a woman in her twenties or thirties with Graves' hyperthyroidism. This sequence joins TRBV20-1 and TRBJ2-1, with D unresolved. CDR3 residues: CSGISYNEQFF. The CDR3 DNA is TGCAGTGGGATCTCCTACAATGAGCAGTTCTTC.